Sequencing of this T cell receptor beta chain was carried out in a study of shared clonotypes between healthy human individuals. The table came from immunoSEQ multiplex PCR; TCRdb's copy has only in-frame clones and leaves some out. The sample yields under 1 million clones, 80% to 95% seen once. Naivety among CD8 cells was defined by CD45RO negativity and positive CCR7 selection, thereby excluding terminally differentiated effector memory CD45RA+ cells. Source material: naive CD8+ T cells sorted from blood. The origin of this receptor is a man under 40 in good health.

The CDR3 sequence is CASSLVGGGHPRLETQYF. CDR3 DNA sequence: TGTGCCAGCAGCCTAGTGGGCGGCGGCCACCCACGGTTGGAGACCCAGTACTTC. This chain uses TRBV7-2 with TRBJ2-5; no definite D call. CDR1 is SGHTA and CDR2 is FQGNSA in the germline V gene. Trimming removed 5 bases from V and 5 bases from J, with 27 bases in between. The CDR3 consists of 18 residues. The whole variable domain, filled in from reference TRBV7-2 and TRBJ2-5, reads GAGVSQSPSNKVTEKGKDVELRCDPISGHTALYWYRQSLGQGLEFLIYFQGNSAPDKSGLPSDRFSAERTGGSVSTLTIQRTQQEDSAVYLCASSLVGGGHPRLETQYFGPGTRLLVL.